This T cell receptor beta chain was recovered during a study of T cell responses to AZD1222 COVID-19 vaccine. Study-level background: The study pooled second doses at about 4 or about 12 weeks.

Comments on this clone: Its specificity is not known.

Clones were sequenced by immunoSEQ multiplex PCR, and TCRdb holds only the in-frame ones, with some missing. This sample has approximately 150,000 clones, with approximately 88% found just once. The length of the CDR3 is 14 residues. V dropped 4 bases and J dropped 2 bases, with 14 bases sitting between them. CDR1 is SQVTM, CDR2 ANQGSEA, per germline. Study outcomes and limitations: When two AZD1222 doses had been given, Spike-specific TCR breadth and depth rose. Reportedly, nearly half the spike-specific TCRs target unmutated variant regions. In all cases, repertoires were sampled only after the peak T cell response.

This material consisted of peripheral blood, taken on day 0 of AZD1222 vaccination. The chain uses TRBV29-1 and TRBJ1-1, with D unclear. This sequence originates from an adult in good health. CDR3 residues: CSVVRTTSNTEAFF. The CDR3 DNA is TGCAGCGTTGTTCGGACTACCTCTAACACTGAAGCTTTCTTT.